These 11 T cell receptor beta chains were sequenced from one sample in a study of T cells in Graves' hyperthyroidism and ophthalmopathy. RNA transcripts gave rise to amplified TCR beta CDR3 regions. RT-PCR in the first round (using the HTBI primer set) targeted the TCR CDR3. TCRdb used MiXCR to reprocess the multiplex PCR reads, holding one entry per CDR3 protein. The sample records 550,000 to 700,000 distinct CDR3 sequences, about 14% being singletons. Sequenced sample: blood. Receptors originate from a woman in her thirties or forties with Graves' ophthalmopathy.

This clonotype was observed at least ten times. The V call is TRBV6-1, the J call TRBJ1-2; 9 nucleotides match TRBD1. The CDR3 extends over 15 amino acids. Per the germline V gene, CDR1 is MNHNS and CDR2 is SASEGT. The J segment lost 5 bases and the V segment lost 0 bases, leaving 4 bases of the junction unmatched. CDR3 nucleotide sequence: TGTGCCAGCAGTGAAGCTGGACAGGGGAGATATGGCTACACCTTC. This codes for CASSEAGQGRYGYTF.

This clonotype has at least ten counts. This chain uses TRBV5-1 with TRBJ2-7; 8 nucleotides align to TRBD1. The CDR3 has 15 amino acids. The ends lost 2 bases at V and 5 bases at J; junction bases unmatched: 9. Germline assignment: CDR1 SGHRS and CDR2 YFSETQ. CDR3 amino acids: CASSFGQGGSHEQYF. The DNA of the CDR3 is TGCGCCAGCAGCTTTGGACAGGGAGGAAGCCACGAGCAGTACTTC.

In this sample, this clonotype turned up a few times. The rearrangement links TRBV7-8 to TRBJ2-2, with a possible D match to TRBD2 (5 bases). Germline V lookup: CDR1 SGHVS, CDR2 FQNEAQ. CDR3 size: 16 residues. With 6 bases removed from V and 0 bases from J, the gap between germline ends came to 14 bases. The CDR3 sequence is CASSRPGISNTGELFF. Written as DNA, the CDR3 is TGTGCCAGCAGTCGCCCCGGGATTTCGAACACCGGGGAGCTGTTTTTT.

In its sample, this clonotype was seen many times. The rearrangement uses TRBV7-8 and TRBJ2-7, with 8 bases that match TRBD1. The CDR3 has 13 residues. From germline, CDR1 is SGHVS and CDR2 FQNEAQ. V lost 5 bases, J lost 2 bases, and 2 bases stayed unmatched. CDR3 sequence (DNA): TGTGCCAGCAGCAAGGACAGGGCCTACGAGCAGTACTTC. This sequence encodes CASSKDRAYEQYF.

The V call is TRBV6-2 or TRBV6-3, the J call TRBJ2-7; 14 positions match TRBD2. CDR3 size: 16 residues. Germline values: CDR1 MNHEY, CDR2 SVGEGT. The V segment lost 2 bases and the J segment 7 bases; nucleotides outside the gene matches: 7. This chain's CDR3 is CASSYPMGLAGVEQYF. The CDR3 nucleotides read TGTGCCAGCAGTTACCCTATGGGACTAGCGGGAGTTGAGCAGTACTTC.

This clonotype came up many times. The chain has TRBV28 and TRBJ2-7; D possibly matches TRBD1 or TRBD2 (6 bases each). From germline, CDR1 is MDHEN and CDR2 SYDVKM. CDR3 length: 14 residues. Trimming left V 6 bases short and J 5 bases short, with 17 bases between. The CDR3 DNA reads TGTGCCAGCAGAGAGACAGGAGGGATGGACGAGCAGTACTTC. It yields the protein CASRETGGMDEQYF.

Ten or more counts support this clonotype. This sequence joins TRBV6-1 and TRBJ1-2; 10 nucleotides line up with TRBD1. Germline V CDR1 and CDR2: MNHNS, SASEGT. The V gene end was trimmed by 3 bases and the J gene end by 4 bases; junction bases not matched to a gene: 2. The CDR3 length is 14 residues. The CDR3 region has the DNA TGTGCCAGCAGTGAGACAGGGGGCTCCTATGGCTACACCTTC. Protein: CASSETGGSYGYTF.

The chain couples TRBV10-1 to TRBJ2-7, with D possibly being TRBD2 (5 bases). V gave up 2 bases and J gave up 6 bases, with 11 bases separating them. Germline V lookup: CDR1 WNHNN, CDR2 SYGVQD (reference sequence). The length of the CDR3 is 13 residues. The CDR3 sequence: CASSEGLRGEQYF. The CDR3 DNA sequence: TGCGCCAGCAGTGAGGGACTCCGGGGCGAGCAGTACTTC.

This clonotype was recorded at least ten times. The chain is built from TRBV30 and TRBJ1-2, with TRBD1 as a possible D gene (6 bases). Germline loops: CDR1 GTSNPN, CDR2 SVGIG (reference sequence). V was trimmed by 6 bases and J by 5 bases, leaving 22 bases between them. The CDR3 covers 15 residues. CDR3 sequence: CACHPVEQGGYGYTF. The CDR3 region has the DNA TGTGCCTGTCACCCTGTGGAACAGGGTGGATATGGCTACACCTTC. Full variable domain (missing parts from reference TRBV30 and TRBJ1-2): SQTIHQWPATLVQPVGSPLSLECTVEGTSNPNLYWYRQAAGRGLQLLFYSVGIGQISSEVPQNLSASRPQDRQFILSSKKLLLSDSGFYLCACHPVEQGGYGYTFGSGTRLTVV.

This clonotype was observed at least ten times. V gene TRBV6-2 or TRBV6-3 combines with J gene TRBJ1-2; 7 nucleotides line up with TRBD1. There are 13 residues in the CDR3. The germline CDR1 and CDR2 sequences are MNHEY and SVGEGT. The J segment lost 5 bases and the V segment lost 5 bases, leaving 5 bases of the junction unmatched. This chain's CDR3 is CASSKGTAYGYTF. DNA of the CDR3: TGTGCCAGCAGTAAAGGGACAGCTTATGGCTACACCTTC.

This clonotype was seen repeatedly, ten times or more. This chain uses TRBV7-8 with TRBJ2-7; D is ambiguous. This CDR3 has 17 residues. The V and J ends lost 2 bases and 0 bases respectively, with 17 bases between them. Germline CDR1 and CDR2: SGHVS and FQNEAQ. The CDR3 region has the DNA TGTGCCAGCAGCTTACCCGCCCAGCGAAAACTCTCCTACGAGCAGTACTTC. This sequence encodes CASSLPAQRKLSYEQYF.